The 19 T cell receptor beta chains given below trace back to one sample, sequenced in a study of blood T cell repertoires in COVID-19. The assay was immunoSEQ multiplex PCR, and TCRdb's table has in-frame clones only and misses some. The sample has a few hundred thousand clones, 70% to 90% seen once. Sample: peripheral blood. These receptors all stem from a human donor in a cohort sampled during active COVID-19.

The CDR3 reads CATSDSGTPGGYTF. The CDR3 DNA is TGTGCCACCAGTGATTCTGGGACTCCGGGAGGCTACACCTTC. J is TRBJ1-2 and V is TRBV24-1, with D perhaps TRBD1 (5 bases). V was pared by 2 bases and J by 8 bases, with 14 bases between. The germline CDR1 and CDR2 sequences are KGHDR and SFDVKD. The CDR3 has 14 amino acids.

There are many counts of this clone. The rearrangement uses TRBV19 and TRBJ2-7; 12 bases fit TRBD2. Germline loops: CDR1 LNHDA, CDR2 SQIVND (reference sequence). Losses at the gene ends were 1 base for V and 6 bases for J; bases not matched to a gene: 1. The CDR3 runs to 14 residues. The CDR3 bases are TGTGCCAGTAGTATAGCTAGCGGGGGGGCCGAGCAGTACTTC. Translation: CASSIASGGAEQYF. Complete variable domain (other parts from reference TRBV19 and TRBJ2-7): DGGITQSPKYLFRKEGQNVTLSCEQNLNHDAMYWYRQDPGQGLRLIYYSQIVNDFQKGDIAEGYSVSREKKESFPLTVTSAQKNPTAFYLCASSIASGGAEQYFGPGTRLTVT.

CDR3 bases: TGTGCCAGTAGTATGCGGGGCGCGTACACCGGGGAGCTGTTTTTT. It encodes CASSMRGAYTGELFF. V is TRBV19 and J is TRBJ2-2, with D possibly matching TRBD2 (6 bases). The CDR3 is 15 amino acids. With 3 bases removed from V and 3 bases from J, the gap between germline ends came to 11 bases. Germline CDR1 and CDR2: LNHDA and SQIVND (reference sequence).

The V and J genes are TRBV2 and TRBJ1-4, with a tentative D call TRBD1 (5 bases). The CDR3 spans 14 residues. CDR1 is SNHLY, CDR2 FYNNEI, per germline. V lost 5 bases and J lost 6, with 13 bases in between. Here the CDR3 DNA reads TGTGCCAGCAGTTCAGGGACTGGGGATGAAAAACTGTTTTTT. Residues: CASSSGTGDEKLFF.

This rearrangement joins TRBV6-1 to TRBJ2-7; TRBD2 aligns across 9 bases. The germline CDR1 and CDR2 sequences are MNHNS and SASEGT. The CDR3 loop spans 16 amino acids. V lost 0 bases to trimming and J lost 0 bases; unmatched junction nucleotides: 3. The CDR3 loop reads CASSEALSGGSYEQYF. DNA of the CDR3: TGTGCCAGCAGTGAAGCTCTTAGCGGGGGCTCCTACGAGCAGTACTTC.

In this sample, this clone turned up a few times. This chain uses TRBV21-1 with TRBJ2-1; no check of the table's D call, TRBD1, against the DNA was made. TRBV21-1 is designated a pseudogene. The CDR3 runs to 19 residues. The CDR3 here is CASSKEFGWGDRGQNEQFF. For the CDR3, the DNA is TGTGCCAGCAGCAAAGAATTCGGCTGGGGAGACAGGGGTCAGAATGAGCAGTTCTTC.

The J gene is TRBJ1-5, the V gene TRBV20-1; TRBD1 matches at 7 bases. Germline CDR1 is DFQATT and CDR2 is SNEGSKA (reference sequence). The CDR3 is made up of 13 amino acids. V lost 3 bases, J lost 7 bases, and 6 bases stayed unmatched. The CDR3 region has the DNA TGCAGTGCTAGTAGGGGACAGAACCAGCCCCAGCATTTT. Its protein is CSASRGQNQPQHF.

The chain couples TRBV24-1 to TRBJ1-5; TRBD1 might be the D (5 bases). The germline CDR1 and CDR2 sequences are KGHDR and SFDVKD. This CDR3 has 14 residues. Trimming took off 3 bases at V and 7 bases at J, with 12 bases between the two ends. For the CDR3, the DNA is TGTGCCACCAGTGATGAGGCAGGGTCCCAGCCCCAGCATTTT. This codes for CATSDEAGSQPQHF.

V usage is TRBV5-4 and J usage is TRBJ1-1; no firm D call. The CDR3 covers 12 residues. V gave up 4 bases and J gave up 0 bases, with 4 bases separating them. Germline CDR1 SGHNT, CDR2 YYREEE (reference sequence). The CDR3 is CASSPMNTEAFF. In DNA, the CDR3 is TGTGCCAGCAGCCCTATGAACACTGAAGCTTTCTTT.

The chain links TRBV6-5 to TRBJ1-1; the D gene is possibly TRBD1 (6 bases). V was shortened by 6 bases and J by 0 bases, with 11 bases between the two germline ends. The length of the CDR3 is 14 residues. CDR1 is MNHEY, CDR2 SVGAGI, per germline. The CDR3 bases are TGTGCCAGCAGAAGGACAGTAATGAACACTGAAGCTTTCTTT. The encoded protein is CASRRTVMNTEAFF.

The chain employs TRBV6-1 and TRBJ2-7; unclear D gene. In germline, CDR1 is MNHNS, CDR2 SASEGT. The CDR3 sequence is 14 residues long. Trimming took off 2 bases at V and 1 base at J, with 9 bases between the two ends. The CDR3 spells CASSELTGSYEQYF. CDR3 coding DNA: TGTGCCAGCAGTGAACTAACCGGGTCCTACGAGCAGTACTTC.

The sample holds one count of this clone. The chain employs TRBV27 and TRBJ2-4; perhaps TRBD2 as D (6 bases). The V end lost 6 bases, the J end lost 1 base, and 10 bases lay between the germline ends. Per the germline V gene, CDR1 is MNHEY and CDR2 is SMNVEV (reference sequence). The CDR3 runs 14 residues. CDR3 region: CASRSGVAKNIQYF. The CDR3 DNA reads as TGTGCCAGCAGATCGGGGGTGGCCAAAAACATTCAGTACTTC.

In nucleotides, the CDR3 is TGTGCCAGCAGCCTGATCCCGGGAGGGATTACTGAAGCTTTCTTT. Translating gives CASSLIPGGITEAFF. This chain uses TRBV9 with TRBJ1-1; D is unclear. The V gene lost 4 bases and the J gene lost 5 bases, with 18 bases spanning the gap. The CDR3 totals 15 residues. From germline, CDR1 is SGDLS and CDR2 YYNGEE.

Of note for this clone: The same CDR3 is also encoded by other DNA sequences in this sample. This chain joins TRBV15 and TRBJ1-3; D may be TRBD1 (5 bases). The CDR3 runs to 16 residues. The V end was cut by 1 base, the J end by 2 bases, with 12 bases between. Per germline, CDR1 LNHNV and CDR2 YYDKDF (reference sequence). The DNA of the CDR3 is TGTGCCACCAGCAGAGGACCGGGGGAACCTGGAAACACCATATATTTT. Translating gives CATSRGPGEPGNTIYF. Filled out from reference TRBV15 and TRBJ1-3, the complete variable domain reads DAMVIQNPRYQVTQFGKPVTLSCSQTLNHNVMYWYQQKSSQAPKLLFHYYDKDFNNEADTPDNFQSRRPNTSFCFLDIRSPGLGDTAMYLCATSRGPGEPGNTIYFGEGSWLTVV.

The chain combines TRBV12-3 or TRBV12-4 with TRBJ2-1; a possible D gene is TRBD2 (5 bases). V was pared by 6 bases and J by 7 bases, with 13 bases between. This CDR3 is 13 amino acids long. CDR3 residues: CASSRKLGNEQFF. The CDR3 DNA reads TGTGCCAGCAGCCGCAAACTAGGGAATGAGCAGTTCTTC.

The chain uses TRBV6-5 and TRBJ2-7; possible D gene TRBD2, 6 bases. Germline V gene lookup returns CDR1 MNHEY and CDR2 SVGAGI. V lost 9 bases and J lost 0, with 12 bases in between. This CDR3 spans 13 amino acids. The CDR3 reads CASLASSSYEQYF. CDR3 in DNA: TGTGCCAGTCTAGCGTCGAGCTCCTACGAGCAGTACTTC.

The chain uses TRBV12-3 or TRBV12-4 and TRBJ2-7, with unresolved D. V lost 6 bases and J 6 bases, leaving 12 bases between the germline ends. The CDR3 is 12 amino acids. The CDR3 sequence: CASSPYRGEQYF. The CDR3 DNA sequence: TGTGCCAGCAGCCCCTACCGAGGCGAGCAGTACTTC.

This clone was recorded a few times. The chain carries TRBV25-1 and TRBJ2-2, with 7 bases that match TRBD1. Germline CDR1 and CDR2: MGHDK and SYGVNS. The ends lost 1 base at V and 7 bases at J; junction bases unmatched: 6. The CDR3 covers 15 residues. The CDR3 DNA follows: TGTGCCAGCAGTGAATTAGAGGGGGCCGGCGGGGAGCTGTTTTTT. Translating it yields CASSELEGAGGELFF.

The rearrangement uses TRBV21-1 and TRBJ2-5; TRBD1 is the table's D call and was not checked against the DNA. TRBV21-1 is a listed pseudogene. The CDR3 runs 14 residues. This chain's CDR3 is CASSEQGFQETQYF. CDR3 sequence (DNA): TGTGCCAGCAGTGAACAGGGGTTCCAAGAGACCCAGTACTTC.